One and the same sample provided the 22 T cell receptor beta chains below, sequenced in a study of T-cell memory formation after mild COVID-19. TCRdb passed the 5' RACE reads through MiXCR, listing each CDR3 protein once. The sample consists of nearly 200,000 distinct CDR3 sequences, about 16% of them appearing once. The sequencing sample was made of PBMCs or a T cell subset sorted from them (not recorded which). Receptor source: an adult woman who had mild COVID-19 (a few samples of this study predate the infection). Cell type and time point are not known.

This clonotype was counted a few times. This chain joins TRBV7-2 and TRBJ1-6; D is possibly TRBD1 (5 bases). The CDR3 is 13 amino acids. The V end was cut by 6 bases, the J end by 9 bases, with 12 bases between. The germline CDR1 and CDR2 sequences are SGHTA and FQGNSA. For the CDR3, the DNA is TGTGCCAGCAGGTCGGGGGGAGTTTCACCCCTCCACTTT. The encoded protein is CASRSGGVSPLHF. The full variable domain, in which reference TRBV7-2 and TRBJ1-6 provide the parts outside the CDR3, is GAGVSQSPSNKVTEKGKDVELRCDPISGHTALYWYRQSLGQGLEFLIYFQGNSAPDKSGLPSDRFSAERTGGSVSTLTIQRTQQEDSAVYLCASRSGGVSPLHFGNGTRLTVT.

This clonotype was seen more than once but under ten times. The rearrangement uses TRBV15 and TRBJ1-5, with a tentative D call TRBD1 (6 bases). Germline V lookup: CDR1 LNHNV, CDR2 YYDKDF (reference sequence). The V end was cut by 5 bases, the J end by 6 bases, with 11 bases between. CDR3 length equals 13 residues. The CDR3: CATSPGAGQPQHF. CDR3 in DNA: TGTGCCACCAGCCCAGGGGCGGGTCAGCCCCAGCATTTT.

This clonotype occurred a few times. The chain is built from TRBV9 and TRBJ1-2; no clear D. The CDR3 runs 13 residues. Deletions cut 5 bases from V and 4 bases from J, with 12 bases between. CDR1 is SGDLS and CDR2 is YYNGEE in the germline V gene. The CDR3 coding sequence is TGTGCCAGCAGTGAAGGGAGCCCCTATGGCTACACCTTC. Amino acids: CASSEGSPYGYTF.

The table lists this clonotype with a few counts. The chain is built from TRBV24-1 and TRBJ1-1, with 8 bases aligning to TRBD1. Germline V lookup: CDR1 KGHDR, CDR2 SFDVKD. This CDR3 spans 13 amino acids. Trimming removed 1 base from V and 10 bases from J; junction bases left unmatched: 4. DNA for the CDR3: TGTGCCACCAGTGATTTCAGGGGGCAGGGAGCTTTCTTT. As protein: CATSDFRGQGAFF.

The chain couples TRBV12-3 or TRBV12-4 to TRBJ1-1, with TRBD1 identical over 9 bases. This CDR3 is 12 amino acids long. V was clipped by 5 bases and J by 10 bases; unmatched bases: 5. Here the CDR3 DNA reads TGTGCCAGCAGTCGCGACAGGGGGGGAGCTTTCTTT. This gives the protein CASSRDRGGAFF.

CDR3 DNA sequence: TGTGCCTGGAGTGTTGGTCAGCCCCAGCATTTT. As protein: CAWSVGQPQHF. V usage is TRBV30 and J usage is TRBJ1-5; D not resolved. The CDR3 sequence is 11 residues long. V gave up 0 bases and J gave up 6 bases, with 3 bases separating them. In germline, CDR1 is GTSNPN, CDR2 SVGIG (reference sequence).

This clonotype was found a few times. The rearrangement joins TRBV12-3 or TRBV12-4 to TRBJ1-1, with D maybe TRBD1 (5 bases). CDR3 length: 13 residues. Trimming stripped 5 bases from V and 6 bases from J, with 13 bases between. CDR3 DNA sequence: TGTGCCAGCAGTCCCGACAGTCCCCCTGAAGCTTTCTTT. Its translation: CASSPDSPPEAFF.

This sequence joins TRBV2 and TRBJ2-7, with D tentatively TRBD1 (7 bases). This CDR3 is 11 amino acids long. The germline CDR1 and CDR2 sequences are SNHLY and FYNNEI. V dropped 4 bases and J dropped 9 bases, with 10 bases sitting between them. The DNA of the CDR3 is TGTGCCAGCAGTGTGGAGGGGGCGCAGTACTTC. The encoded protein is CASSVEGAQYF.

This clonotype was observed at least ten times. The chain links TRBV4-2 to TRBJ1-1; the match to TRBD1 covers 8 bases. V was pared by 0 bases and J by 3 bases, with 3 bases of the junction left unmatched. CDR3 size: 15 residues. CDR1 is LGHNA and CDR2 is YNFKEQ in the germline V gene. In DNA form, the CDR3 reads TGTGCCAGCAGCCAAGAGGTCAGGGGGCACACTGAAGCTTTCTTT. Residues: CASSQEVRGHTEAFF.

This chain joins TRBV12-3 or TRBV12-4 and TRBJ2-7; D not resolved. V lost 6 bases and J 6 bases, leaving 18 bases between the germline ends. The CDR3 runs to 14 residues. The CDR3 region has the DNA TGTGCCAGCAGCGAATATTCCGGGTTCTCCGAGCAGTACTTC. It translates to CASSEYSGFSEQYF.

The table lists this clonotype with a few counts. The chain combines TRBV24-1 with TRBJ2-6; D ambiguous. The germline gives CDR1 KGHDR, CDR2 SFDVKD. V was clipped by 3 bases and J by 0 bases, with 8 bases between them. The CDR3 has 16 amino acids. The CDR3 spells CATSDPEPSGANVLTF. The CDR3 DNA is TGTGCCACCAGTGATCCGGAACCCTCTGGGGCCAACGTCCTGACTTTC.

This clonotype occurred once. The V gene is TRBV27, the J gene TRBJ1-2; possibly TRBD1 for D (5 bases). This CDR3 has 15 amino acids. The V gene's germline CDR1 is MNHEY and CDR2 SMNVEV (reference sequence). V was shortened by 5 bases and J by 7 bases, with 20 bases between the two germline ends. CDR3 nucleotide sequence: TGTGCCAGCAGTCCCCGAATTGGGCAGGGAGGTGGCTACACCTTC. Encoded protein: CASSPRIGQGGGYTF.

This clonotype was detected only a few times. The chain recombines TRBV9 with TRBJ2-2; D gene uncertain. The CDR3 covers 14 residues. The V and J ends lost 2 bases and 5 bases respectively, with 10 bases between them. In germline, CDR1 is SGDLS, CDR2 YYNGEE. The CDR3 reads CASSVGYPTGELFF. The CDR3 bases are TGTGCCAGCAGCGTCGGCTACCCGACCGGGGAGCTGTTTTTT.

The chain uses TRBV20-1 and TRBJ1-6, with D unclear. From germline, CDR1 is DFQATT and CDR2 SNEGSKA (reference sequence). The CDR3 extends over 13 amino acids. CDR3 sequence reads: CSAASRVGSPLHF. The CDR3 DNA sequence: TGCAGCGCAGCATCGCGGGTTGGATCACCCCTCCACTTT.

This clonotype was found a few times. The chain links TRBV7-8 to TRBJ1-2; TRBD1 might be the D (6 bases). The CDR3 has 18 residues. The ends were cut back, 0 bases at V and 2 bases at J, with 19 bases in the middle. Germline loops: CDR1 SGHVS, CDR2 FQNEAQ. In nucleotides, the CDR3 is TGTGCCAGCAGCTTAGCGGCAAGGGGGGTTGGTTACAACTATGGCTACACCTTC. It translates to CASSLAARGVGYNYGYTF.

The gene calls are TRBV28 and TRBJ1-3; D is unclear. The CDR3 extends over 18 amino acids. V lost 4 bases and J lost 0, with 19 bases in between. Germline V lookup: CDR1 MDHEN, CDR2 SYDVKM. The CDR3 bases are TGTGCCAGCAGTTCCCTAGCGGGATTCCAATCCTCTGGAAACACCATATATTTT. Translated: CASSSLAGFQSSGNTIYF. Filled out from reference TRBV28 and TRBJ1-3, the complete variable domain reads DVKVTQSSRYLVKRTGEKVFLECVQDMDHENMFWYRQDPGLGLRLIYFSYDVKMKEKGDIPEGYSVSREKKERFSLILESASTNQTSMYLCASSSLAGFQSSGNTIYFGEGSWLTVV.

This chain uses TRBV15 with TRBJ2-7; TRBD2 is a possible D gene (5 bases). The germline V gene has CDR1 LNHNV and CDR2 YYDKDF (reference sequence). The germline V and J ends were trimmed by 1 base and 0 bases, with 13 bases remaining between them. CDR3 length: 16 residues. Here the CDR3 reads CATSRVGGASSYEQYF. CDR3 nucleotide sequence: TGTGCCACCAGCAGAGTAGGAGGAGCCAGCTCCTACGAGCAGTACTTC.

This clonotype has only a few counts. The chain recombines TRBV20-1 with TRBJ2-7; D is ambiguous. Deletions cut 7 bases from V and 6 bases from J, with 16 bases between. Germline V gene sequence: CDR1 DFQATT, CDR2 SNEGSKA (reference sequence). CDR3 length: 12 amino acids. This CDR3 is CSGLRKNAEQYF. The CDR3 nucleotides read TGCAGTGGGTTGAGAAAGAATGCCGAGCAGTACTTC.

This clonotype was seen a handful of times. This CDR3 is CASVSQINSPLHF. The CDR3 coding sequence is TGTGCCAGCGTCTCTCAGATTAATTCACCCCTCCACTTT. This chain joins TRBV7-9 and TRBJ1-6; D call uncertain. The germline gives CDR1 SEHNR, CDR2 FQNEAQ (reference sequence). CDR3 length equals 13 residues. The V and J ends lost 8 bases and 6 bases respectively, with 11 bases between them.

The J gene is TRBJ2-7, the V gene TRBV12-5; TRBD1 aligns across 8 bases. The V gene end was trimmed by 2 bases and the J gene end by 2 bases; junction bases not matched to a gene: 2. The germline V gene has CDR1 LGHNT and CDR2 FRNRAP. The CDR3 contains 14 residues. The CDR3 loop is CASGLPGQAYEQYF. The CDR3 bases are TGTGCTAGTGGTTTGCCGGGACAGGCCTACGAGCAGTACTTC.

This clonotype occurred a few times. The chain combines TRBV12-3 or TRBV12-4 with TRBJ1-2; no clear D. The germline V and J ends were trimmed by 6 bases and 3 bases, with 8 bases remaining between them. CDR3 size: 12 residues. The CDR3 is CASSRQDYGYTF. The CDR3 coding sequence is TGTGCCAGCAGCCGTCAAGACTATGGCTACACCTTC.

CDR3 nucleotide sequence: TGTGCCACCAGCCGGGACATAATCACAGATACGCAGTATTTT. Protein: CATSRDIITDTQYF. The chain joins TRBV15 to TRBJ2-3, with D possibly being TRBD1 (6 bases). With 5 bases removed from V and 2 bases from J, the gap between germline ends came to 11 bases. The CDR3 spans 14 residues. CDR1 LNHNV and CDR2 YYDKDF come from the germline V gene (reference sequence).